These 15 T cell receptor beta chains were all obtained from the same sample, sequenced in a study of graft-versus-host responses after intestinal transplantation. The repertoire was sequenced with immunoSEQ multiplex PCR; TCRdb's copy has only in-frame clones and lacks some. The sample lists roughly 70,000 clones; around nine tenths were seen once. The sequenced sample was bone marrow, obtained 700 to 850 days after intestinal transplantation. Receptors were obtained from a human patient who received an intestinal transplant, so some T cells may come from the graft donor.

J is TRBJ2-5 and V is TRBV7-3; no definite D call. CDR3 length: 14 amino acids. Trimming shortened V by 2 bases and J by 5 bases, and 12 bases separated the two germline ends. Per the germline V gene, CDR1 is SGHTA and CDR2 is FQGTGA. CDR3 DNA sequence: TGTGCCAGCAGCTTATTCCCCCGCTCGGAGACCCAGTACTTC. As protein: CASSLFPRSETQYF.

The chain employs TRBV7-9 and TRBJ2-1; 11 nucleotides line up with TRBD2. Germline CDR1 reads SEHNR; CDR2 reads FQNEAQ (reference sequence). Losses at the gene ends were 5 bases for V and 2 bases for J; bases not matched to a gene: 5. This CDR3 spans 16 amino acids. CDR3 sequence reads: CASSPVAGGTYNEQFF. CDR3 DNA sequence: TGTGCCAGCAGCCCCGTAGCGGGAGGGACCTACAATGAGCAGTTCTTC. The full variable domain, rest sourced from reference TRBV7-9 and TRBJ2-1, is DTGVSQNPRHKITKRGQNVTFRCDPISEHNRLYWYRQTLGQGPEFLTYFQNEAQLEKSRLLSDRFSAERPKGSFSTLEIQRTEQGDSAMYLCASSPVAGGTYNEQFFGPGTRLTVL.

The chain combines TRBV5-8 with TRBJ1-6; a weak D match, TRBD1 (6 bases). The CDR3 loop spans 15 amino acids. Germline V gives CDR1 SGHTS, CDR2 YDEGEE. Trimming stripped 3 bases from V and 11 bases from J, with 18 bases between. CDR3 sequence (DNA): TGTGCCAGCAGCTCTGAGGGGGAGCTGGCTACACCCCTCCACTTT. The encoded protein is CASSSEGELATPLHF.

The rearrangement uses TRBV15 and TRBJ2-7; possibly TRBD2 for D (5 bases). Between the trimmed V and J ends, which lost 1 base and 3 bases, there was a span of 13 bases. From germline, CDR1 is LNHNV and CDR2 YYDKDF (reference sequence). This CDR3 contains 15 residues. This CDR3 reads CATSRVSRTSYEQYF. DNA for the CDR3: TGTGCCACCAGCAGAGTCTCTCGAACTAGCTACGAGCAGTACTTC. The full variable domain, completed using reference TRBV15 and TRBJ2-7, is DAMVIQNPRYQVTQFGKPVTLSCSQTLNHNVMYWYQQKSSQAPKLLFHYYDKDFNNEADTPDNFQSRRPNTSFCFLDIRSPGLGDTAMYLCATSRVSRTSYEQYFGPGTRLTVT.

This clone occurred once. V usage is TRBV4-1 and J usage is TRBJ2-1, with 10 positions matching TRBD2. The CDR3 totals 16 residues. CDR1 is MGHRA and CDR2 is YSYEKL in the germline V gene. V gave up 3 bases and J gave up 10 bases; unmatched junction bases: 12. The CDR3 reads CASSQQLAGISGEQFF. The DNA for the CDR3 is TGCGCCAGCAGCCAGCAACTAGCGGGGATATCCGGGGAGCAGTTCTTC.

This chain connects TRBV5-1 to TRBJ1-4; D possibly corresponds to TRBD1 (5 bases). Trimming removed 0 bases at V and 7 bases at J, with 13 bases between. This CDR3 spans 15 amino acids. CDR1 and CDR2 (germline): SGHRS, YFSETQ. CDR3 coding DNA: TGCGCCAGCAGCTTGGAATCAGGGAGAGGTGAAAAACTGTTTTTT. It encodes CASSLESGRGEKLFF.

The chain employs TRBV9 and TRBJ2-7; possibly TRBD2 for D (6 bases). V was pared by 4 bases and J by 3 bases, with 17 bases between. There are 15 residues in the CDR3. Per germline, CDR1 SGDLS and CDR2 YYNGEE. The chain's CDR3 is CASSPSRWGLYEQYF. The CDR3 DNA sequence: TGTGCCAGCAGCCCAAGCAGGTGGGGACTCTACGAGCAGTACTTC.

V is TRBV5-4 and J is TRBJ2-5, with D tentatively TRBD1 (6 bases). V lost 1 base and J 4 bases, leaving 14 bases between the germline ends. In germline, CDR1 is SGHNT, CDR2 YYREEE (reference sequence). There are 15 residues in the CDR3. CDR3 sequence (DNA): TGTGCCAGCAGCTTGAGGCGGTTAGGGGGAGAGACCCAGTACTTC. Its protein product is CASSLRRLGGETQYF.

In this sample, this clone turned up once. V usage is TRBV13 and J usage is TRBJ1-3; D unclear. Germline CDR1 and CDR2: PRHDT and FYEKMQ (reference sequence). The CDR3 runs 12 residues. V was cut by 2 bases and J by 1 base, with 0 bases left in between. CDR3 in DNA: TGTGCCAGCAGCTTATCTGGAAACACCATATATTTT. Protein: CASSLSGNTIYF.

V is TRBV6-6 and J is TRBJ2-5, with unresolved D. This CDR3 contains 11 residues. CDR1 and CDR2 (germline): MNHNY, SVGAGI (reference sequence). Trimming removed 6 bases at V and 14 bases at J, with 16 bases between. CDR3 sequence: CASSSGPGIYF. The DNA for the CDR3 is TGTGCCAGCAGCTCCGGGCCCGGTATCTACTTC.

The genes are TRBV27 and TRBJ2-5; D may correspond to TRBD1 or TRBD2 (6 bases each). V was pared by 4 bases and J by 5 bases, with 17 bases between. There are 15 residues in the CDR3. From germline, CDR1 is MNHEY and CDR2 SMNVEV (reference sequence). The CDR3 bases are TGTGCCAGCAGTTGGGGGGCGGAGGGAACCGAGACCCAGTACTTC. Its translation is CASSWGAEGTETQYF.

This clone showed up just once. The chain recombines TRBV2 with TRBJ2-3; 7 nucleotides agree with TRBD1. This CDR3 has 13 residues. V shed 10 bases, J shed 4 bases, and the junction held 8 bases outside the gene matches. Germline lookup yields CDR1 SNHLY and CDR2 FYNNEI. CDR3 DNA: TGTGCCACCAAGACAGGGTGGGCAGATACGCAGTATTTT. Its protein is CATKTGWADTQYF.

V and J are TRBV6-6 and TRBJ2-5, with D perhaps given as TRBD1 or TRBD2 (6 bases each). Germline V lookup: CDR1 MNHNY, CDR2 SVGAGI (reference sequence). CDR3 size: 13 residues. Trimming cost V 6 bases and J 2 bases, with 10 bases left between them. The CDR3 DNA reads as TGTGCCAGCAGGGGGGGCGGGCAAGAGACCCAGTACTTC. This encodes CASRGGGQETQYF.

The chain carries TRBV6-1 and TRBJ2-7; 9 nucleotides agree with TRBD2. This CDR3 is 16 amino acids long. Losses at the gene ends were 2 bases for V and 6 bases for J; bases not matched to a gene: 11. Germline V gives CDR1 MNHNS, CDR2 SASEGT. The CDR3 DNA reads TGTGCCAGCAGTGAACAGGCCGCTAGCGGGGCGTCCGAGCAGTACTTC. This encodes CASSEQAASGASEQYF.

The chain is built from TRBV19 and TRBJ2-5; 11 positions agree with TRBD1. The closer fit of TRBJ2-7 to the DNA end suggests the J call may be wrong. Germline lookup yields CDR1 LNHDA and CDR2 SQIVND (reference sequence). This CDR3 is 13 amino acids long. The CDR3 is CASGTGGAYEQYF. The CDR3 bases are TGTGCCAGTGGGACAGGGGGAGCCTACGAGCAGTACTTC.